This T cell receptor (beta chain) emerged from a study of glioma-infiltrating T cells. This clonotype was picked up many times. Its antigen is not identified. The germline CDR1 and CDR2 sequences are SGHTA and FQGNSA. The CDR3 totals 14 residues. V lost 1 base, J lost 4 bases, and 7 bases lay in between. Using RNA template, CDR3s of TCR alpha and beta were amplified with iRepertoire arm-PCR. Input was about 95-400 ng of tissue mRNA or PBMC total RNA. TCRdb reanalysed the multiplex PCR reads using MiXCR and keeps one entry per CDR3 protein. This table holds about 130,000 distinct CDR3 sequences, roughly 24% found once. Study-wide results and caveats: Tissue and blood shared very few CDR3 sequences. Gliomas, especially low-grade, showed above-expected tissue-blood divergence; non-neoplastic patients showed below.

The receptor's source is a human donor with low-grade glioma or glioblastoma, undergoing nonglioma brain surgery, or in good health (not recorded which). The sample taken for sequencing was glioma tissue, nonneoplastic brain tissue, or PBMCs (not recorded which). The chain couples TRBV7-2 to TRBJ1-4; D may be TRBD1 (6 bases). The CDR3 coding sequence is TGTGCCAGCAGCTTAGGGGGGCTTAATGAAAAACTGTTTTTT. It encodes CASSLGGLNEKLFF.